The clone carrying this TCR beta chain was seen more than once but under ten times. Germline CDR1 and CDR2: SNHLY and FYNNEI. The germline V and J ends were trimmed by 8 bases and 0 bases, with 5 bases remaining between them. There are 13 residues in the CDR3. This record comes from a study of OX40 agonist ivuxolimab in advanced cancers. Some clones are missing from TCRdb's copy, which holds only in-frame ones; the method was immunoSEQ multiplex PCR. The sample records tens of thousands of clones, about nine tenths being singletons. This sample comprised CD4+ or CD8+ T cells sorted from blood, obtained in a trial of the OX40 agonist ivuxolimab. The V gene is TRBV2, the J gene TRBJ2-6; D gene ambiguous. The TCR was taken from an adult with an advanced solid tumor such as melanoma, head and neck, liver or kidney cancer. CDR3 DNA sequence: TGTGCCAGCGATACCTCTGGGGCCAACGTCCTGACTTTC. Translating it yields CASDTSGANVLTF.